These 3 T cell receptor beta chains were all obtained from the same sample, sequenced in a study of cytotoxic CD8 clonotypes in ibrutinib-treated CLL. Method: immunoSEQ multiplex PCR; TCRdb's copy keeps in-frame clones and lacks some. The sample holds under 150,000 clones, 84% seen once. Here the sequenced sample was PBMCs, taken after 24 months of ibrutinib treatment. These receptors were obtained from a human donor with chronic lymphocytic leukemia.

The J gene is TRBJ1-5, the V gene TRBV2; 8 bases are a match to TRBD1. Germline V CDR1 and CDR2: SNHLY, FYNNEI. The V segment lost 3 bases and the J segment 6 bases; nucleotides outside the gene matches: 4. CDR3 length: 14 amino acids. Here the CDR3 DNA reads TGTGCCAGCAGTGACCCCAGGGGGCTTCAGCCCCAGCATTTT. Translated, it gives CASSDPRGLQPQHF.

The chain uses TRBV28 and TRBJ1-1; TRBD1 aligns across 9 bases. Trimming took 1 base from V and 4 from J; bases not matched to a gene: 10. The CDR3 is 17 residues long. CDR1 and CDR2 from the germline V gene are MDHEN and SYDVKM. The CDR3 region has the DNA TGTGCCAGCAGTTTATCCGGGACAGGGTTTCGGGCCACTGAAGCTTTCTTT. Its protein is CASSLSGTGFRATEAFF.

The V gene is TRBV7-9, the J gene TRBJ1-6, with no clear D. Per the germline V gene, CDR1 is SEHNR and CDR2 is FQNEAQ (reference sequence). The CDR3 sequence is 14 residues long. Trimming shortened V by 1 base and J by 11 bases, and 12 bases separated the two germline ends. CDR3 sequence: CASSLDSYDPPLHF. The CDR3 DNA sequence: TGTGCCAGCAGCTTAGACAGTTATGATCCACCCCTCCACTTT.